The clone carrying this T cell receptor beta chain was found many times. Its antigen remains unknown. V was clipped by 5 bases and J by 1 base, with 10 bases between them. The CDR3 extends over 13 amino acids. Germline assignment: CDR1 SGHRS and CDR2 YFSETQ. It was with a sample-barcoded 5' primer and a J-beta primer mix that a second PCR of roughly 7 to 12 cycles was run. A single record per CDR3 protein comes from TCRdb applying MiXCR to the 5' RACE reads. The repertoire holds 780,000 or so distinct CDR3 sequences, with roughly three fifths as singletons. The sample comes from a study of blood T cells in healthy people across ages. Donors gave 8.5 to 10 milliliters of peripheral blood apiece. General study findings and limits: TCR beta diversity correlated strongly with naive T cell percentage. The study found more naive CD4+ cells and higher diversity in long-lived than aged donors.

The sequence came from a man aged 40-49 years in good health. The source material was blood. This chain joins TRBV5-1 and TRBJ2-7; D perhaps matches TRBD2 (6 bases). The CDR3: CASRRDLSYEQYF. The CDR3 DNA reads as TGCGCCAGCAGGAGGGACTTATCCTACGAGCAGTACTTC. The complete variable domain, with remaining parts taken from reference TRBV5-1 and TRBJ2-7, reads KAGVTQTPRYLIKTRGQQVTLSCSPISGHRSVSWYQQTPGQGLQFLFEYFSETQRNKGNFPGRFSGRQFSNSRSEMNVSTLELGDSALYLCASRRDLSYEQYFGPGTRLTVT.